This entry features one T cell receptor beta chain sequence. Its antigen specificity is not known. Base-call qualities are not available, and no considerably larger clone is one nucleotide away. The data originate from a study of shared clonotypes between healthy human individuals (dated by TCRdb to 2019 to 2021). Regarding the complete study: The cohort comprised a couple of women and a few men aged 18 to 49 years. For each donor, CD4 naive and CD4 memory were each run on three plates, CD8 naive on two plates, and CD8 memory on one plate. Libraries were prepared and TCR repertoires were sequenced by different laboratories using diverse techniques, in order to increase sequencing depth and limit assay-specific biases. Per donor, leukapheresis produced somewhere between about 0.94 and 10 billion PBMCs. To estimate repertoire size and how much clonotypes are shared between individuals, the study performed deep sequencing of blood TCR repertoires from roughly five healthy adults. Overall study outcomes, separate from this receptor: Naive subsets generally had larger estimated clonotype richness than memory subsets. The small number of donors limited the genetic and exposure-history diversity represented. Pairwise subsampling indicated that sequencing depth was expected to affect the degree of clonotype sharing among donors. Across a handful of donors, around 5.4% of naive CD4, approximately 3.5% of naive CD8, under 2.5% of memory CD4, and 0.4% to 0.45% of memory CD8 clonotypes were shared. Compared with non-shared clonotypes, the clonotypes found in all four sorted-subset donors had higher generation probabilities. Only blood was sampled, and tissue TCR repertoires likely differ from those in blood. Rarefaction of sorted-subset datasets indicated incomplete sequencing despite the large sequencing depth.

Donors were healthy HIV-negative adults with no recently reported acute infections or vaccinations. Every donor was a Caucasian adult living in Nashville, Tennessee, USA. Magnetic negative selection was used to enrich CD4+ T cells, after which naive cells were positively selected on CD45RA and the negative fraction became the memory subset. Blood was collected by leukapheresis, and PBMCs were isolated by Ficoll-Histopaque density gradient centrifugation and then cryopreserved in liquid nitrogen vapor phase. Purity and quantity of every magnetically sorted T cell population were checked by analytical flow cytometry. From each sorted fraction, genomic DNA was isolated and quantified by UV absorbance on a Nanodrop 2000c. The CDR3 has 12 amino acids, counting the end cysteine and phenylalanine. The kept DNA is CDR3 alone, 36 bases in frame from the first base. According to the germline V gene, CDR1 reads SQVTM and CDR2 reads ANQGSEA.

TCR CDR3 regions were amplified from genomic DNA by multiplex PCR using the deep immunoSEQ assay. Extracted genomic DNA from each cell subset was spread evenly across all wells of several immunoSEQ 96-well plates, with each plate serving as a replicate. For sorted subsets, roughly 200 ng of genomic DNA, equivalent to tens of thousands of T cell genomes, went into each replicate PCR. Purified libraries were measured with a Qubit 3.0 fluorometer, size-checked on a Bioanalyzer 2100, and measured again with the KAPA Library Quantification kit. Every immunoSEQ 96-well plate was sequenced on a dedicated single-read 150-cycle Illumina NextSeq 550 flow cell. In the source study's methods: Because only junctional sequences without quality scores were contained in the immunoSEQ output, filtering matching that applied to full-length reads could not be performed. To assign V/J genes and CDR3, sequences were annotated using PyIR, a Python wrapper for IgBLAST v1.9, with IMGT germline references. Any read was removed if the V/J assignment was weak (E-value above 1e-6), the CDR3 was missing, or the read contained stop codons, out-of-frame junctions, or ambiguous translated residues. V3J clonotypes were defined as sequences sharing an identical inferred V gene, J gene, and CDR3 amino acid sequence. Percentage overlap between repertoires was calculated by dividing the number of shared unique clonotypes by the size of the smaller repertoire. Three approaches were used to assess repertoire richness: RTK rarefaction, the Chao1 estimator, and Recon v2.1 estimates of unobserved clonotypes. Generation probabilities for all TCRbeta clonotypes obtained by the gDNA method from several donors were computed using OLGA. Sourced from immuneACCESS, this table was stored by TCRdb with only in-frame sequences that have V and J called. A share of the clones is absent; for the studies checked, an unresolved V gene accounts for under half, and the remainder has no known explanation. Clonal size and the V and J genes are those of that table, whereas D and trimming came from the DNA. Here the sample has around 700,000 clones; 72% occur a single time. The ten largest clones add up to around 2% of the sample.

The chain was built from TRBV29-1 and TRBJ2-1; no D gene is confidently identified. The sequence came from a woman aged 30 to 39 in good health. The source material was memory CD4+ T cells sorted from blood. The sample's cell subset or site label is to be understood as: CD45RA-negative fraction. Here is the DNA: TGCAGTTCTACACCATCCTACAATGAGCAGTTCTTC. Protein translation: CSSTPSYNEQFF.